A single sample gave rise to the 18 T cell receptor beta chains below, sequenced in a study of T cell responses to AZD1222 COVID-19 vaccine. The data were produced by immunoSEQ multiplex PCR, yet TCRdb's version contains in-frame clones alone and is incomplete. The sample contains 250,000 to 300,000 clones, 85% to 95% of which appear only once. The specimen comprised peripheral blood, sampled 28 days after the second AZD1222 dose. These receptors originate from an adult who received the AZD1222 COVID-19 vaccine.

V and J are TRBV28 and TRBJ1-1, with D uncertain. V was cut by 7 bases and J by 11 bases, with 23 bases left in between. The CDR3 contains 14 residues. Germline CDR1 and CDR2: MDHEN and SYDVKM. The CDR3: CASNQSGRDLRAFF. CDR3 DNA: TGTGCCAGCAACCAAAGTGGAAGGGATCTCCGGGCTTTCTTT.

Worth noting for this clone: Germline and junction disagree at one end, which may indicate a read error. The rearrangement uses TRBV4-3 and TRBJ2-7; 7 bases are a match to TRBD1. The CDR3 loop spans 11 amino acids. Germline V CDR1 and CDR2: LGHNA, YSLEER. CDR3 DNA: TGCGCCAGCAGCCAGGAACGGGACAGCGGTTTC. This codes for CASSQERDSGF.

The J gene is TRBJ2-1, the V gene TRBV7-3, with TRBD2 as a possible D gene (6 bases). V was pared by 0 bases and J by 7 bases, with 16 bases between. The germline V gene has CDR1 SGHTA and CDR2 FQGTGA. This CDR3 is 16 amino acids long. CDR3 loop: CASSLTSGAPGNEQFF. As DNA, the CDR3 is TGTGCCAGCAGCTTAACTAGCGGAGCCCCGGGGAATGAGCAGTTCTTC. The variable domain in full, with the rest retrieved from reference TRBV7-3 and TRBJ2-1, is GAGVSQTPSNKVTEKGKYVELRCDPISGHTALYWYRQSLGQGPEFLIYFQGTGAADDSGLPNDRFFAVRPEGSVSTLKIQRTERGDSAVYLCASSLTSGAPGNEQFFGPGTRLTVL.

This chain joins TRBV6-6 and TRBJ1-4, with D possibly being TRBD1 (5 bases). V dropped 1 base and J dropped 5 bases, with 8 bases sitting between them. This CDR3 contains 14 residues. Germline V lookup: CDR1 MNHNY, CDR2 SVGAGI (reference sequence). CDR3 in amino acids: CASSYWGPNEKLFF. The CDR3 DNA is TGTGCCAGCAGTTACTGGGGACCAAATGAAAAACTGTTTTTT.

The V call is TRBV5-1, the J call TRBJ2-3, with D perhaps TRBD2 (6 bases). Germline values: CDR1 SGHRS, CDR2 YFSETQ. The CDR3 is 15 amino acids. Deletions cut 4 bases from V and 3 bases from J, with 15 bases between. DNA of the CDR3: TGCGCCAGCAGCCCCGTCCGGGGAGGAACAGATACGCAGTATTTT. Its translation: CASSPVRGGTDTQYF.

The rearrangement joins TRBV2 to TRBJ1-2; D gene uncertain. This CDR3 has 14 residues. Trimming took off 4 bases at V and 5 bases at J, with 14 bases between the two ends. Germline V gene data show CDR1 as SNHLY and CDR2 as FYNNEI. The DNA for the CDR3 is TGTGCCAGCAGTGGAGGAACTGCTTCGTATGGCTACACCTTC. It is translated as CASSGGTASYGYTF.

V is TRBV5-4 and J is TRBJ2-3, with TRBD2 matching over 9 bases. Germline assignment: CDR1 SGHNT and CDR2 YYREEE (reference sequence). The CDR3 has 16 amino acids. After removal of 3 bases from V and 6 bases from J, the junction contained 11 bases not matched to a gene. CDR3: CASSWGLAGEMDTQYF. The DNA for the CDR3 is TGTGCCAGCAGCTGGGGACTAGCAGGAGAGATGGATACGCAGTATTTT. The whole variable domain, remainder taken from reference TRBV5-4 and TRBJ2-3, is ETGVTQSPTHLIKTRGQQVTLRCSSQSGHNTVSWYQQALGQGPQFIFQYYREEENGRGNFPPRFSGLQFPNYSSELNVNALELDDSALYLCASSWGLAGEMDTQYFGPGTRLTVL.

This clone showed up just once. The chain is built from TRBV24-1 and TRBJ1-5; 8 bases are a match to TRBD1. The CDR3 contains 14 residues. Trimming cost V 9 bases and J 6 bases; bases outside gene matches: 9. Germline V gene lookup returns CDR1 KGHDR and CDR2 SFDVKD. CDR3 nucleotide sequence: TGTGCCACCGGGGGACAGGCGGTTGGTCAGCCCCAGCATTTT. It yields the protein CATGGQAVGQPQHF.

The rearrangement links TRBV5-1 to TRBJ1-5; D is ambiguous. The V gene lost 3 bases and the J gene lost 7 bases, with 11 bases spanning the gap. Germline V gives CDR1 SGHRS, CDR2 YFSETQ. CDR3 length: 13 amino acids. CDR3: CASSSDGRQPQHF. Written as DNA, the CDR3 is TGCGCCAGCAGCTCGGACGGTCGCCAGCCCCAGCATTTT.

This CDR3 reads CASSETYTGELFF. CDR3 sequence (DNA): TGTGCCAGCAGCGAAACTTACACCGGGGAGCTGTTTTTT. The chain couples TRBV3-1 (or the pseudogene TRBV3-2) to TRBJ2-2; the D is unclear. CDR3 size: 13 residues. Germline V gene data show CDR1 as LGHDT and CDR2 as YNNKEL (reference sequence). Trimming pared 5 bases from V and 3 bases from J, leaving 7 bases between.

The rearrangement joins TRBV11-3 to TRBJ2-5, with TRBD2 matching 8 bases. CDR1 is SGHNT, CDR2 YENEEA, per germline. The CDR3 has 14 amino acids. With V trimmed by 1 base and J by 3 bases, 1 base remained unmatched. The CDR3 loop is CASSLAGGEETQYF. In nucleotides, the CDR3 is TGTGCCAGCAGCTTAGCGGGAGGGGAAGAGACCCAGTACTTC.

The CDR3 DNA reads TGTGCCAGCAGTTACGGGGGCCCGAATCAGCCCCAGCATTTT. Translation: CASSYGGPNQPQHF. The chain combines TRBV6-5 with TRBJ1-5; D perhaps matches TRBD1 (6 bases). The V end lost 2 bases, the J end lost 4 bases, and 9 bases lay between the germline ends. The CDR3 covers 14 residues. Germline V lookup: CDR1 MNHEY, CDR2 SVGAGI.

The V and J genes are TRBV9 and TRBJ1-6; 8 positions agree with TRBD1. Germline V gene lookup returns CDR1 SGDLS and CDR2 YYNGEE. With 0 bases clipped from V and 10 bases from J, the junction kept 9 bases outside the gene matches. This CDR3 contains 16 residues. The CDR3 spells CASSVDQGAYTSPLHF. CDR3 sequence (DNA): TGTGCCAGCAGCGTAGACCAGGGGGCCTACACCTCACCCCTCCACTTT.

The CDR3, as DNA: TGCGCCAGCAGCCCCAGCAGGAGTAATGAAAAACTGTTTTTT. As protein: CASSPSRSNEKLFF. V is TRBV5-1 and J is TRBJ1-4, with D unclear. Germline values: CDR1 SGHRS, CDR2 YFSETQ. The V end lost 4 bases, the J end lost 4 bases, and 11 bases lay between the germline ends. The CDR3 covers 14 residues.

The chain has TRBV5-1 and TRBJ2-2; D gene ambiguous. V was pared by 0 bases and J by 6 bases, with 9 bases between. Germline CDR1 reads SGHRS; CDR2 reads YFSETQ. This CDR3 has 14 residues. The CDR3 DNA reads as TGCGCCAGCAGCTTGGTACCAGGTCCCGGGGAGCTGTTTTTT. Amino acid sequence: CASSLVPGPGELFF.

This clone is a singleton in its sample. The rearrangement uses TRBV4-1 and TRBJ2-4; 11 bases align to TRBD1. Germline V CDR1 and CDR2: MGHRA, YSYEKL. Trimming took 3 bases from V and 2 from J; bases not matched to a gene: 3. The CDR3 has 16 amino acids. The CDR3 bases are TGCGCCAGCAGCCACCGGGACAGGGGGTCCAAAAACATTCAGTACTTC. It codes for CASSHRDRGSKNIQYF.

In this sample, this clone turned up once. The V call is TRBV18, the J call TRBJ2-5; perhaps D is TRBD1 or TRBD2 (5 bases each). Per the germline V gene, CDR1 is KGHSH and CDR2 is LQKENI. The germline V and J ends were trimmed by 8 bases and 2 bases, with 15 bases remaining between them. The CDR3 covers 14 residues. CDR3 sequence reads: CASLGPPDQETQYF. As DNA, the CDR3 is TGTGCCAGCCTGGGACCCCCGGATCAAGAGACCCAGTACTTC.

The rearrangement joins TRBV5-4 to TRBJ2-1; TRBD2 agrees at 10 bases. Germline V gene sequence: CDR1 SGHNT, CDR2 YYREEE (reference sequence). The CDR3 length is 16 residues. Trimming at V came to 2 bases and at J to 7 bases, leaving 9 bases not matched to a gene. The CDR3 loop is CASSFGSSGSSNEQFF. Written as DNA, the CDR3 is TGTGCCAGCAGCTTTGGGTCTAGCGGGAGTTCGAATGAGCAGTTCTTC.